The 30 T cell receptor beta chains reported below all come from one sample, sequenced in a study of memory CD4+ T cells and cytomegalovirus serostatus (dated by TCRdb to between 2018 and 2020). Receptors were amplified or captured by the immunoSEQ multiplex PCR assay. This immuneACCESS table, as held by TCRdb, lists in-frame sequences with V and J called but not all clones. Of the missing ones, under half trace to an unresolved V gene in checked studies; the others have no known cause. This sample comprises approximately 65,000 clones, more than 70% of them detected only once. The leading ten clones occupy about 0.9% of the sample. Single viable CD3+CD4+CD8-CD45RO+ cells were sorted as memory CD4+ T cells on a FACSAria II. Sample: memory CD4+ T cells from blood. These receptor sequences come from an adult in good health and CMV-seronegative.

This chain connects TRBV30 to TRBJ2-3, with 8 nucleotides matching TRBD1. The CDR3 spans 14 residues. V dropped 3 bases and J dropped 1; count of bases not matched to a gene: 3. CDR1 is GTSNPN, CDR2 SVGIG, per germline (reference sequence). CDR3 protein: CAWRTGAGTDTQYF. CDR3 sequence (DNA): TGTGCCTGGAGGACAGGGGCCGGCACAGATACGCAGTATTTT.

This rearrangement joins TRBV5-8 to TRBJ1-6, with TRBD1 identical over 7 bases. Trimming at V came to 4 bases and at J to 7 bases, leaving 11 bases not matched to a gene. Germline V gene lookup returns CDR1 SGHTS and CDR2 YDEGEE. The CDR3 length is 16 residues. The CDR3 coding sequence is TGTGCCAGCAGCACAGACAGGGATAGAGCCAATTCACCCCTCCACTTT. Its protein product is CASSTDRDRANSPLHF. Drawing the rest from reference TRBV5-8 and TRBJ1-6, the complete variable domain is EAGVTQSPTHLIKTRGQQATLRCSPISGHTSVYWYQQALGLGLQFLLWYDEGEERNRGNFPPRFSGRQFPNYSSELNVNALELEDSALYLCASSTDRDRANSPLHFGNGTRLTVT.

V gene TRBV28 combines with J gene TRBJ2-7; 8 bases match TRBD2. This CDR3 region has 15 residues. Trimming removed 3 bases from V and 0 bases from J; junction bases left unmatched: 4. From germline, CDR1 is MDHEN and CDR2 SYDVKM. CDR3 nucleotides: TGTGCCAGCAGTTTCGGGCTAGCGGGCTCCTACGAGCAGTACTTC. This translates into CASSFGLAGSYEQYF.

The gene calls are TRBV11-2 and TRBJ2-2; TRBD1 agrees at 12 bases. The CDR3 has 16 amino acids. CDR1 and CDR2 (germline): SGHAT, FQNNGV. Trimming took 2 bases from V and 5 from J; bases not matched to a gene: 3. The CDR3 DNA reads TGTGCCAGCAGCTTACTGGGACAGGGGGCAACCGGGGAGCTGTTTTTT. This encodes CASSLLGQGATGELFF.

CDR3 protein: CASKGTGLSNQPQHF. The CDR3 DNA reads as TGTGCCAGCAAGGGGACAGGGCTTTCCAATCAGCCCCAGCATTTT. The chain has TRBV27 and TRBJ1-5; 9 nucleotides align to TRBD1. The CDR3 runs 15 residues. Germline V gene data show CDR1 as MNHEY and CDR2 as SMNVEV (reference sequence). Trimming took 7 bases from V and 3 from J; bases not matched to a gene: 7.

The chain uses TRBV28 and TRBJ1-1, with no clear D. Germline lookup yields CDR1 MDHEN and CDR2 SYDVKM. The CDR3 spans 16 residues. V was cut by 1 base and J by 1 base, with 13 bases left in between. The CDR3 region is CASSLLGSSGNTEAFF. The CDR3, as DNA: TGTGCCAGCAGTTTATTAGGTTCTTCGGGGAACACTGAAGCTTTCTTT.

This chain uses TRBV27 with TRBJ2-5, with 9 bases fitting TRBD1. The junction had 5 bases not matched to a gene; V was cut back by 6 bases and J by 3 bases. Germline loops: CDR1 MNHEY, CDR2 SMNVEV (reference sequence). The CDR3 loop spans 14 amino acids. In nucleotides, the CDR3 is TGTGCCAGCAGGGACAGGGGTATAGAAGAGACCCAGTACTTC. Translating it yields CASRDRGIEETQYF.

This clone was recorded only once. The rearrangement uses TRBV7-2 and TRBJ2-7; 7 bases match TRBD1. CDR3 length: 15 residues. The V segment lost 3 bases and the J segment 4 bases; nucleotides outside the gene matches: 9. Germline V gene lookup returns CDR1 SGHTA and CDR2 FQGNSA. The CDR3 reads CASSFNEWGQYEQYF. The CDR3 DNA follows: TGTGCCAGCAGCTTTAACGAGTGGGGACAGTACGAGCAGTACTTC. Full variable domain (outside the CDR3, taken from reference TRBV7-2 and TRBJ2-7): GAGVSQSPSNKVTEKGKDVELRCDPISGHTALYWYRQSLGQGLEFLIYFQGNSAPDKSGLPSDRFSAERTGGSVSTLTIQRTQQEDSAVYLCASSFNEWGQYEQYFGPGTRLTVT.

This clone occurred a few times. The V call is TRBV4-1, the J call TRBJ2-1; 12 bases agree with TRBD2. Trimming cost V 1 base and J 10 bases; bases outside gene matches: 20. CDR1 is MGHRA, CDR2 YSYEKL, per germline. The CDR3 has 20 residues. For the CDR3, the DNA is TGCGCCAGCAGCCAAGTCTGGGCTAGCGGGAGGGCCGGCGGCCCCATCGAGCAGTTCTTC. Translating it yields CASSQVWASGRAGGPIEQFF.

The chain carries TRBV13 and TRBJ2-1; D not certain. CDR3 size: 14 residues. The V end was cut by 4 bases, the J end by 4 bases, with 11 bases between. The germline V gene has CDR1 PRHDT and CDR2 FYEKMQ (reference sequence). Written as DNA, the CDR3 is TGTGCCAGCAGCTCGGACGGTATTTACAATGAGCAGTTCTTC. Encoded protein: CASSSDGIYNEQFF.

CDR3 DNA: TGTGCCAGCAGCTACATAAGCGGCCCCTCTGGGGCCAACGTCCTGACTTTC. Its translation: CASSYISGPSGANVLTF. This sequence joins TRBV28 and TRBJ2-6, with a weak D call TRBD2 (5 bases). V was shortened by 6 bases and J by 0 bases, with 15 bases between the two germline ends. The CDR3 length is 17 residues. CDR1 and CDR2 (germline): MDHEN, SYDVKM.

The gene calls are TRBV11-2 and TRBJ1-1, with D uncertain. The CDR3 covers 13 residues. V was pared by 8 bases and J by 3 bases, with 13 bases between. CDR1 is SGHAT, CDR2 FQNNGV, per germline. The CDR3 protein is CASQRHRDTEAFF. CDR3 sequence (DNA): TGTGCCAGCCAAAGGCACCGGGACACTGAAGCTTTCTTT.

The CDR3 bases are TGTGCCATCAGTGAAGAGAGACAGGGGCTTGAAAAACTGTTTTTT. The encoded protein is CAISEERQGLEKLFF. V and J are TRBV10-3 and TRBJ1-4; 8 positions match TRBD1. CDR3 length: 15 amino acids. Germline values: CDR1 ENHRY, CDR2 SYGVKD. Trimming took 3 bases from V and 7 from J; bases not matched to a gene: 7.

This chain links TRBV23-1 with TRBJ1-2, with 12 bases that match TRBD1. TRBV23-1 counts as an open reading frame of uncertain function. The CDR3 spans 20 residues. V lost 0 bases to trimming and J lost 3 bases; unmatched junction nucleotides: 14. The CDR3 loop is CASSQSRIRDRGRIYYGYTF. The CDR3 region has the DNA TGCGCCAGCAGTCAATCACGGATCCGGGACAGGGGGCGTATTTACTATGGCTACACCTTC.

The V call is TRBV6-5, the J call TRBJ2-3; D might be TRBD2 (7 bases). The CDR3 spans 16 residues. The germline gives CDR1 MNHEY, CDR2 SVGAGI. V was shortened by 0 bases and J by 2 bases, with 12 bases between the two germline ends. This chain's CDR3 is CASSYSGGAPTDTQYF. DNA of the CDR3: TGTGCCAGCAGTTACTCGGGGGGGGCCCCCACAGATACGCAGTATTTT.

J is TRBJ1-1 and V is TRBV19; TRBD1 might be the D (5 bases). Germline CDR1 LNHDA, CDR2 SQIVND (reference sequence). CDR3 length: 16 amino acids. Trimming pared 5 bases from V and 0 bases from J, leaving 16 bases between. CDR3 nucleotide sequence: TGTGCCAGTAGTGCACACCCCAGGGCCGTGAACACTGAAGCTTTCTTT. It is translated as CASSAHPRAVNTEAFF.

The chain uses TRBV6-1 and TRBJ2-1; TRBD2 matches 14 bases. This CDR3 comprises 20 residues. Germline V gene data show CDR1 as MNHNS and CDR2 as SASEGT. V was pared by 1 base and J by 1 base, with 9 bases of the junction left unmatched. Here the CDR3 DNA reads TGTGCCAGCAGTGAAGAACTCCCCGGGACTAGCGGGGGATCCTACAATGAGCAGTTCTTC. Translating gives CASSEELPGTSGGSYNEQFF.

The chain uses TRBV4-3 and TRBJ2-1, with D possibly being TRBD1 or TRBD2 (7 bases each). Trimming took off 1 base at V and 13 bases at J, with 14 bases between the two ends. Germline V gene lookup returns CDR1 LGHNA and CDR2 YSLEER. The CDR3 is 13 residues long. The CDR3 DNA sequence: TGCGCCAGCAGCCAAGTGGGAGGGGGCTTACAGTTCTTC. Its protein product is CASSQVGGGLQFF.

This clone is judged medium-sized. This chain joins TRBV29-1 and TRBJ1-1; D unresolved. The CDR3 has 14 amino acids. With 1 base removed from V and 7 bases from J, the gap between germline ends came to 16 bases. The germline V gene has CDR1 SQVTM and CDR2 ANQGSEA. The DNA of the CDR3 is TGCAGCGTTGAAGGGCCCTCTCTAAATCGTGAAGCTTTCTTT. This sequence encodes CSVEGPSLNREAFF.

This rearrangement joins TRBV6-4 to TRBJ1-6; 9 nucleotides match TRBD1. The CDR3 has 15 residues. Germline CDR1 reads MRHNA; CDR2 reads SNTAGT. V shed 8 bases and J 7 bases; nucleotides not matched to a gene: 9. CDR3 sequence (DNA): TGTGCCAGCTCCCTATTGGGGACAGGGAATTCACCCCTCCACTTT. Residues: CASSLLGTGNSPLHF.

V is TRBV19 and J is TRBJ2-7; D is possibly TRBD2 (5 bases). Germline V gene data show CDR1 as LNHDA and CDR2 as SQIVND (reference sequence). The length of the CDR3 is 13 residues. Trimming cost V 4 bases and J 3 bases, with 10 bases left between them. The CDR3 is CASSREKNYEQYF. The CDR3 DNA sequence: TGTGCCAGTAGTAGGGAGAAGAACTACGAGCAGTACTTC. Full variable domain (remainder filled in from reference TRBV19 and TRBJ2-7): DGGITQSPKYLFRKEGQNVTLSCEQNLNHDAMYWYRQDPGQGLRLIYYSQIVNDFQKGDIAEGYSVSREKKESFPLTVTSAQKNPTAFYLCASSREKNYEQYFGPGTRLTVT.

This clone was seen only once. The rearrangement joins TRBV7-6 to TRBJ1-1, with 8 bases that match TRBD1. Germline CDR1 reads SGHVS; CDR2 reads FNYEAQ. V gave up 0 bases and J gave up 4 bases; unmatched junction bases: 1. This CDR3 spans 14 amino acids. The CDR3 DNA is TGTGCCAGCAGCTTAGCCACAGGGGGCACTGAAGCTTTCTTT. Its protein is CASSLATGGTEAFF.

This chain connects TRBV10-3 to TRBJ2-3, with D maybe TRBD2 (6 bases). CDR1 ENHRY and CDR2 SYGVKD come from the germline V gene. This CDR3 region has 14 residues. The V end was cut by 6 bases, the J end by 2 bases, with 12 bases between. The CDR3 is CAIREGTATDTQYF. In DNA, the CDR3 is TGTGCCATCAGAGAGGGGACTGCCACAGATACGCAGTATTTT.

Regarding this clone: The same CDR3 can be traced to other DNA sequences in this sample. The genes are TRBV6-1 and TRBJ1-1; D uncertain. The V gene's germline CDR1 is MNHNS and CDR2 SASEGT. V lost 6 bases and J 0 bases, leaving 5 bases between the germline ends. This CDR3 has 12 amino acids. CDR3 in DNA: TGTGCCAGCAGAACAGTGAACACTGAAGCTTTCTTT. Encoded protein: CASRTVNTEAFF.

This chain uses TRBV6-1 with TRBJ1-1; D may be TRBD1 (5 bases). In germline, CDR1 is MNHNS, CDR2 SASEGT. V was clipped by 8 bases and J by 8 bases, with 12 bases between them. CDR3 size: 11 residues. The CDR3 DNA reads TGTGCCAGCGGCGAAAGGGGAGAAGCTTTCTTT. This sequence encodes CASGERGEAFF.

CDR3 sequence (DNA): TGCGCCAGCAGCTTGTGGGGGGAGGGCGATGAGCAGTTCTTC. This codes for CASSLWGEGDEQFF. This chain connects TRBV5-1 to TRBJ2-1; TRBD2 aligns across 7 bases. Germline lookup yields CDR1 SGHRS and CDR2 YFSETQ. Trimming removed 1 base from V and 8 bases from J; junction bases left unmatched: 6. This CDR3 comprises 14 residues.

The rearrangement uses TRBV10-3 and TRBJ2-7, with D perhaps being TRBD1 or TRBD2 (5 bases each). Germline V lookup: CDR1 ENHRY, CDR2 SYGVKD. The CDR3 contains 15 residues. The germline V and J ends were trimmed by 4 bases and 3 bases, with 16 bases remaining between them. As DNA, the CDR3 is TGTGCCATCAGTGGGGGACCCGCCGACCACTACGAGCAGTACTTC. Its translation: CAISGGPADHYEQYF.

The chain uses TRBV7-2 and TRBJ1-1; no reliable D call. This CDR3 comprises 15 residues. V was clipped by 3 bases and J by 0 bases, with 11 bases between them. Germline V gene lookup returns CDR1 SGHTA and CDR2 FQGNSA. The CDR3 DNA follows: TGTGCCAGCAGCTTCCCGGGTTACATGAACACTGAAGCTTTCTTT. Protein product: CASSFPGYMNTEAFF.

This clone turned up a few times. The V call is TRBV6-4, the J call TRBJ1-5; 7 bases match TRBD1. Trimming cost V 6 bases and J 0 bases; bases outside gene matches: 2. Germline values: CDR1 MRHNA, CDR2 SNTAGT. CDR3 length: 14 residues. The CDR3 region has the DNA TGTGCCAGCAGGGGACAGTATAGCAATCAGCCCCAGCATTTT. This gives the protein CASRGQYSNQPQHF.

The chain couples TRBV7-2 to TRBJ1-1, with 8 bases that match TRBD1. The CDR3 is made up of 15 amino acids. With 1 base clipped from V and 5 bases from J, the junction kept 6 bases outside the gene matches. CDR1 and CDR2 from the germline V gene are SGHTA and FQGNSA. CDR3 sequence: CASSLGRQGRTEAFF. The CDR3 DNA reads TGTGCCAGCAGCTTAGGAAGACAGGGGAGGACTGAAGCTTTCTTT.